This passage covers 19 T cell receptor beta chains from one sample sequenced in a study of T cell responses to AZD1222 COVID-19 vaccine. Method: immunoSEQ multiplex PCR; TCRdb's copy keeps in-frame clones and lacks some. The table lists 180,000 or so clones, about 91% of them singletons. The sample here was peripheral blood, taken 28 days after the second AZD1222 dose. These receptors were taken from an adult who received the AZD1222 COVID-19 vaccine.

In its sample, this clone was seen once. The V gene is TRBV4-1, the J gene TRBJ1-5, with 9 bases matching TRBD1. The CDR3 consists of 16 residues. Unmatched junction bases numbered 4, after V lost 0 bases and J lost 4 bases. Germline CDR1 is MGHRA and CDR2 is YSYEKL. CDR3 nucleotides: TGCGCCAGCAGCCAAGAAGGGACAGGGAGTAATCAGCCCCAGCATTTT. Protein: CASSQEGTGSNQPQHF.

This clone showed up just once. The chain combines TRBV9 with TRBJ2-3; D is tentatively TRBD1 or TRBD2 (5 bases each). Germline CDR1 and CDR2: SGDLS and YYNGEE. V was shortened by 2 bases and J by 3 bases, with 19 bases between the two germline ends. The CDR3 is made up of 17 amino acids. CDR3 nucleotides: TGTGCCAGCAGCGTGGGGATCGGGACGGGTGTGACAGATACGCAGTATTTT. Protein sequence: CASSVGIGTGVTDTQYF.

The V gene is TRBV7-9, the J gene TRBJ2-7; 9 bases match TRBD1. In germline, CDR1 is SEHNR, CDR2 FQNEAQ (reference sequence). This CDR3 comprises 16 residues. Unmatched junction bases numbered 14, after V lost 4 bases and J lost 7 bases. The CDR3 loop is CASSSGTGMTSEEQYF. Written as DNA, the CDR3 is TGTGCCAGCAGCTCCGGGACAGGGATGACTAGTGAGGAGCAGTACTTC.

The chain uses TRBV20-1 and TRBJ1-2; the D is unclear. The CDR3 consists of 12 residues. V shed 3 bases and J shed 0 bases, with 5 bases lying between them. From germline, CDR1 is DFQATT and CDR2 SNEGSKA (reference sequence). CDR3 region: CSASQANYGYTF. For the CDR3, the DNA is TGCAGTGCTAGTCAGGCTAACTATGGCTACACCTTC.

This chain uses TRBV7-9 with TRBJ1-6; D perhaps matches TRBD1 (5 bases). CDR3 length: 16 residues. The germline V gene has CDR1 SEHNR and CDR2 FQNEAQ (reference sequence). The V end was cut by 3 bases, the J end by 6 bases, with 15 bases between. CDR3 region: CASSFGTLGRNSPLHF. In DNA form, the CDR3 reads TGTGCCAGCAGCTTCGGGACCCTCGGACGTAATTCACCCCTCCACTTT.

V and J are TRBV11-2 and TRBJ1-1; D is undetermined. CDR3 length equals 16 residues. Looked up from germline, CDR1 is SGHAT and CDR2 is FQNNGV. Deletions cut 1 base from V and 1 base from J, with 13 bases between. The CDR3 DNA reads as TGTGCCAGCAGCTTAGTAATGGGCGTCGCGAACACTGAAGCTTTCTTT. This sequence encodes CASSLVMGVANTEAFF.

The rearrangement uses TRBV14 and TRBJ2-1, with a weak D call TRBD2 (6 bases). CDR1 is SGHDN and CDR2 is FVKESK in the germline V gene. This CDR3 spans 14 amino acids. Trimming pared 7 bases from V and 5 bases from J, leaving 15 bases between. CDR3 protein: CASTGGTRHNEQFF. The CDR3 DNA reads TGTGCCAGCACAGGAGGGACTCGTCACAATGAGCAGTTCTTC.

The CDR3 loop reads CASSLRAALGNSPLHF. The CDR3 DNA follows: TGTGCCAGCAGTTTAAGGGCCGCGCTTGGTAATTCACCCCTCCACTTT. The chain carries TRBV28 and TRBJ1-6; D is uncertain. Looked up from germline, CDR1 is MDHEN and CDR2 is SYDVKM. The V and J ends lost 2 bases and 6 bases respectively, with 14 bases between them. The CDR3 loop spans 16 amino acids.

V and J are TRBV6-1 and TRBJ1-2, with unresolved D. This CDR3 spans 16 amino acids. Germline V CDR1 and CDR2: MNHNS, SASEGT. Trimming shortened V by 4 bases and J by 1 base, and 16 bases separated the two germline ends. CDR3 amino acids: CASSVVRVRLNYGYTF. The CDR3 DNA reads TGTGCCAGCAGTGTGGTAAGGGTCCGTCTTAACTATGGCTACACCTTC.

This chain links TRBV15 with TRBJ1-5; D perhaps matches TRBD1 (5 bases). V lost 5 bases and J 3 bases, leaving 11 bases between the germline ends. This CDR3 has 14 residues. The V gene's germline CDR1 is LNHNV and CDR2 YYDKDF (reference sequence). The CDR3, as DNA: TGTGCCACCAGCCGAGGGGACCCCAATCAGCCCCAGCATTTT. Protein product: CATSRGDPNQPQHF.

CDR3 amino acids: CASSTRQGLRNQPQHF. The CDR3 region has the DNA TGTGCCAGTAGTACCAGACAGGGGCTTCGAAATCAGCCCCAGCATTTT. The gene calls are TRBV19 and TRBJ1-5; TRBD1 matches at 8 bases. CDR1 is LNHDA and CDR2 is SQIVND in the germline V gene (reference sequence). CDR3 length: 16 amino acids. V lost 4 bases to trimming and J lost 4 bases; unmatched junction nucleotides: 9.

The chain employs TRBV28 and TRBJ1-1; D may be TRBD1 (5 bases). Germline V gene sequence: CDR1 MDHEN, CDR2 SYDVKM. The germline V and J ends were trimmed by 3 bases and 0 bases, with 17 bases remaining between them. The CDR3 totals 17 residues. The CDR3 sequence is CASSLQGGLLMNTEAFF. CDR3 in DNA: TGTGCCAGCAGTTTGCAGGGAGGGCTCCTAATGAACACTGAAGCTTTCTTT.

This chain links TRBV4-1 with TRBJ2-2; no reliable D call. Germline assignment: CDR1 MGHRA and CDR2 YSYEKL. The CDR3 is 15 residues long. Deletions cut 0 bases from V and 0 bases from J, with 5 bases between. In DNA, the CDR3 is TGCGCCAGCAGCCAAGAGGGGACGAACACCGGGGAGCTGTTTTTT. Translated: CASSQEGTNTGELFF.

V is TRBV5-1 and J is TRBJ2-7; 9 bases map to TRBD2. Germline values: CDR1 SGHRS, CDR2 YFSETQ. The ends lost 0 bases at V and 0 bases at J; junction bases unmatched: 10. This CDR3 comprises 18 residues. The CDR3 reads CASSLEALGSGSSYEQYF. The CDR3 bases are TGCGCCAGCAGCTTGGAAGCCCTGGGTAGCGGGAGCTCCTACGAGCAGTACTTC.

The rearrangement links TRBV10-3 to TRBJ2-1; weak D call: TRBD1 (5 bases). The CDR3 extends over 16 amino acids. Germline V CDR1 and CDR2: ENHRY, SYGVKD. Trimming pared 0 bases from V and 7 bases from J, leaving 16 bases between. This CDR3 reads CAISESGRTMGNEQFF. The CDR3, as DNA: TGTGCCATCAGTGAGTCGGGGCGGACCATGGGGAATGAGCAGTTCTTC.

J is TRBJ2-5 and V is TRBV10-3; D remains ambiguous. This CDR3 region has 13 residues. Per the germline V gene, CDR1 is ENHRY and CDR2 is SYGVKD. V lost 2 bases to trimming and J lost 5 bases, with 9 bases between them. DNA of the CDR3: TGTGCCATCAGTGAGGTGGGCAGGGAGACCCAGTACTTC. It encodes CAISEVGRETQYF.

This chain connects TRBV7-6 to TRBJ2-7; either TRBD1 or TRBD2 may fit D (5 bases each). V was pared by 5 bases and J by 2 bases, with 19 bases between. CDR3 length equals 16 residues. Germline CDR1 and CDR2: SGHVS and FNYEAQ. The CDR3 spells CASSPLPLGETYEQYF. Here the CDR3 DNA reads TGTGCCAGCAGCCCCCTCCCCCTAGGGGAGACCTACGAGCAGTACTTC.

As concerns this clone: At one of its ends the junction is not consistent with the germline gene, which may arise from a read error. The chain links TRBV6-5 to TRBJ2-7; a possible D gene is TRBD2 (6 bases). Germline loops: CDR1 MNHEY, CDR2 SVGAGI. This CDR3 contains 15 residues. The CDR3 bases are TGTGCCACCGCCACGGGGGTTACGGACTCCGACGAGCAGTACTTC. It encodes CATATGVTDSDEQYF.

The chain couples TRBV12-5 to TRBJ1-2; D not resolved. Germline CDR1 LGHNT, CDR2 FRNRAP. The V end lost 5 bases, the J end lost 3 bases, and 13 bases lay between the germline ends. The CDR3 runs 14 residues. In DNA, the CDR3 is TGTGCTAGTGGTCCCCAGCCGGGCGACTATGGCTACACCTTC. It encodes CASGPQPGDYGYTF. The whole variable domain, filled in from reference TRBV12-5 and TRBJ1-2, reads DARVTQTPRHKVTEMGQEVTMRCQPILGHNTVFWYRQTMMQGLELLAYFRNRAPLDDSGMPKDRFSAEMPDATLATLKIQPSEPRDSAVYFCASGPQPGDYGYTFGSGTRLTVV.